This entry lists 6 T cell receptor beta chains sequenced from one sample in a study of Tregs in tolerant kidney transplant recipients. Repertoires were generated with immunoSEQ multiplex PCR, while TCRdb's copy carries only in-frame clones and drops some. There are under 300,000 clones in the sample; more than 65% occur only once, and around 0.68% lies in the top ten. Source material: CD4+ T cells from blood. These receptors came from a human donor in good health.

A few counts support this clone. V and J are TRBV18 and TRBJ1-5, with D possibly being TRBD1 (5 bases). V shed 3 bases and J shed 5 bases, with 11 bases lying between them. Germline V gene lookup returns CDR1 KGHSH and CDR2 LQKENI. The CDR3 has 14 amino acids. The CDR3: CASSPGGADQPQHF. In DNA form, the CDR3 reads TGTGCCAGCTCACCGGGGGGAGCGGATCAGCCCCAGCATTTT.

The chain joins TRBV6-5 to TRBJ1-1; 7 bases match TRBD1. The CDR3 consists of 13 residues. The germline CDR1 and CDR2 sequences are MNHEY and SVGAGI. V trimming: 6 bases; J trimming: 5 bases; junction bases outside the gene matches: 6. The CDR3 DNA reads as TGTGCCAGCAGACCGACAGGGAAGACTGAAGCTTTCTTT. The encoded protein is CASRPTGKTEAFF.

Only a few counts were recorded for this clone. The chain is built from TRBV2 and TRBJ1-4, with 7 positions matching TRBD1. V was pared by 4 bases and J by 7 bases, with 6 bases of the junction left unmatched. Germline V gene lookup returns CDR1 SNHLY and CDR2 FYNNEI. The CDR3 spans 14 residues. CDR3 bases: TGTGCCAGCAGTGTTACAGGGGTGGGTGAAAAACTGTTTTTT. Translation: CASSVTGVGEKLFF.

The rearrangement links TRBV18 to TRBJ2-7; 11 positions agree with TRBD1. This CDR3 region has 15 residues. Trimming cost V 3 bases and J 9 bases; bases outside gene matches: 10. CDR1 is KGHSH, CDR2 LQKENI, per germline. The CDR3 DNA reads as TGTGCCAGCTCACCCCCCGGGACAGGGGGATTGATGCAGTACTTC. Its protein is CASSPPGTGGLMQYF.

The gene calls are TRBV7-2 and TRBJ2-7, with 10 bases that match TRBD2. Trimming removed 3 bases from V and 4 bases from J; junction bases left unmatched: 3. The CDR3 covers 14 residues. Looked up from germline, CDR1 is SGHTA and CDR2 is FQGNSA. The CDR3 DNA follows: TGTGCCAGCAGCTTCCAAGCGGGAGGGTACGAGCAGTACTTC. Translated, it gives CASSFQAGGYEQYF.

The chain recombines TRBV5-4 with TRBJ2-5; TRBD2 matches at 7 bases. Losses at the gene ends were 0 bases for V and 5 bases for J; bases not matched to a gene: 4. CDR1 is SGHNT, CDR2 YYREEE, per germline (reference sequence). The CDR3 runs 14 residues. The CDR3 region is CASSLAEGGETQYF. In DNA form, the CDR3 reads TGTGCCAGCAGCTTGGCCGAGGGAGGGGAGACCCAGTACTTC.